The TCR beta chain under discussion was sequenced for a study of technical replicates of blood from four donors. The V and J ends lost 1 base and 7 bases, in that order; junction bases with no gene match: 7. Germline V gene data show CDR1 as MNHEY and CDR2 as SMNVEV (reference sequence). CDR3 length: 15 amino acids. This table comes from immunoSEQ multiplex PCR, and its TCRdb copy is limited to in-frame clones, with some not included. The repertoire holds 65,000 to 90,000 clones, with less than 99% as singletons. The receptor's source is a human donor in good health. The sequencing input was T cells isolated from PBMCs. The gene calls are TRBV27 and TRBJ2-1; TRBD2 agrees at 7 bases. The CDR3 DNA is TGTGCCAGCAGTTTATTTCCTAGCGGACAAAATGAGCAGTTCTTC. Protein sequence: CASSLFPSGQNEQFF.